This TCR beta chain stems from a study of regulatory dendritic cells for organ transplantation. Germline loops: CDR1 MNHNS, CDR2 SASEGT. With 5 bases removed from V and 4 bases from J, the gap between germline ends came to 11 bases. The CDR3 extends over 13 amino acids. The protocol was immunoSEQ multiplex PCR, while the TCRdb copy is restricted to in-frame clones and leaves out a portion. The sample shows just under 8,000 clones, around 70% of them seen only once. Sorted subsets were CFSE-labeled and cultured less than 6 days with allogeneic dendritic cells. Naive CD45RA+ and memory CD45RO+ CD4+ or CD8+ T cells were FACS-sorted. As concerns this clone: Its antigen is still unknown.

This sequence joins TRBV6-1 and TRBJ1-2, with D uncertain. The material sequenced was memory CD4+ T cells from blood cultured with dendritic cells. The sample's subset: CD45RO+ memory T cells. This receptor was identified in a human donor in good health. DNA for the CDR3: TGTGCCAGCAGTTTGTTCCAGATCTATGGCTACACCTTC. It is translated as CASSLFQIYGYTF.